Listed here are 21 T cell receptor beta chains from one sample, sequenced in a study of blood T cell repertoires in COVID-19. Assay used: immunoSEQ multiplex PCR; TCRdb lists only in-frame clones, some missing. The table lists around 64,000 clones, 70% to 80% of them singletons. Sequences were obtained from peripheral blood. Receptors originate from a man in his 60s with acute or convalescent COVID-19.

The V gene is TRBV10-3, the J gene TRBJ2-7, with TRBD2 matching 7 bases. This CDR3 comprises 15 residues. J lost 8 bases, V lost 3 bases, and 13 bases had no gene match. Germline CDR1 is ENHRY and CDR2 is SYGVKD. The CDR3 loop is CAISDSAGGRGKQYF. The CDR3 DNA reads TGTGCCATCAGTGATTCGGCTGGCGGGAGAGGTAAGCAGTACTTC.

The table lists this clone with a few counts. The rearrangement joins TRBV5-4 to TRBJ2-1; 7 bases fit TRBD2. J lost 6 bases, V lost 1 base, and 7 bases had no gene match. Germline V gene sequence: CDR1 SGHNT, CDR2 YYREEE (reference sequence). The CDR3 runs 15 residues. This CDR3 is CASSLNSGPFNEQFF. The CDR3, as DNA: TGTGCCAGCAGCTTGAATAGCGGGCCATTCAATGAGCAGTTCTTC.

The chain couples TRBV30 to TRBJ2-3; 9 nucleotides line up with TRBD1. The CDR3 has 14 residues. The V gene's germline CDR1 is GTSNPN and CDR2 SVGIG (reference sequence). V trimming: 4 bases; J trimming: 4 bases; junction bases outside the gene matches: 6. This CDR3 reads CAWIETGGPDTQYF. Written as DNA, the CDR3 is TGTGCCTGGATAGAGACAGGGGGACCAGATACGCAGTATTTT.

The CDR3 DNA reads as TGTGCCAGCAGCTCCTGGGGGGGGCAAGAAACTGAAGCTTTCTTT. Its translation is CASSSWGGQETEAFF. The chain links TRBV28 to TRBJ1-1; perhaps TRBD1 as D (6 bases). The V gene lost 6 bases and the J gene lost 5 bases, with 19 bases spanning the gap. Per germline, CDR1 MDHEN and CDR2 SYDVKM. The CDR3 totals 15 residues.

This chain joins TRBV7-9 and TRBJ2-1; 10 bases align to TRBD1. The CDR3 runs 15 residues. The V segment lost 5 bases and the J segment 6 bases; nucleotides outside the gene matches: 7. Germline V lookup: CDR1 SEHNR, CDR2 FQNEAQ (reference sequence). The chain's CDR3 is CASSTRDRGTNEQFF. CDR3 nucleotide sequence: TGTGCCAGCAGCACCCGGGACAGGGGAACCAATGAGCAGTTCTTC.

This chain links TRBV18 with TRBJ2-3; TRBD2 is a possible D gene (6 bases). CDR3 length: 13 amino acids. The germline V and J ends were trimmed by 6 bases and 2 bases, with 9 bases remaining between them. The germline CDR1 and CDR2 sequences are KGHSH and LQKENI. As DNA, the CDR3 is TGTGCCAGCTCCCCGGACTACACAGATACGCAGTATTTT. Protein product: CASSPDYTDTQYF.

The J gene is TRBJ2-1, the V gene TRBV15; 9 positions agree with TRBD2. Germline CDR1 and CDR2: LNHNV and YYDKDF (reference sequence). The V segment lost 1 base and the J segment 9 bases; nucleotides outside the gene matches: 10. The CDR3 is 16 residues long. CDR3 amino acids: CATSRGGGRALGEQFF. CDR3 DNA: TGTGCCACCAGCAGAGGCGGCGGGAGGGCTCTAGGTGAGCAGTTCTTC.

The gene calls are TRBV28 and TRBJ2-1; TRBD2 agrees at 10 bases. Germline assignment: CDR1 MDHEN and CDR2 SYDVKM. This CDR3 has 13 amino acids. V was clipped by 8 bases and J by 7 bases; unmatched bases: 5. The CDR3 loop reads CASLAGGRNEQFF. In nucleotides, the CDR3 is TGTGCCAGCTTAGCGGGAGGACGAAATGAGCAGTTCTTC.

The chain links TRBV7-3 to TRBJ2-1, with D possibly being TRBD1 (5 bases). CDR1 and CDR2 (germline): SGHTA, FQGTGA. The CDR3 has 15 amino acids. The ends were cut back, 4 bases at V and 0 bases at J, with 10 bases in the middle. In nucleotides, the CDR3 is TGTGCCAGCAGCTCGGACACGAGCTCCTACAATGAGCAGTTCTTC. It specifies CASSSDTSSYNEQFF.

V usage is TRBV7-9 and J usage is TRBJ2-3; 8 bases are shared with TRBD2. The CDR3 runs 16 residues. Germline values: CDR1 SEHNR, CDR2 FQNEAQ (reference sequence). The V and J ends lost 4 bases and 2 bases, in that order; junction bases with no gene match: 8. The CDR3 loop reads CASSSPTSELTDTQYF. The CDR3 DNA is TGTGCCAGCAGCTCTCCGACTAGCGAACTCACAGATACGCAGTATTTT.

The J gene is TRBJ1-2, the V gene TRBV27; TRBD1 matches 7 bases. Germline assignment: CDR1 MNHEY and CDR2 SMNVEV (reference sequence). This CDR3 is built from 18 residues. Germline trimming cut 0 bases from V and 0 bases from J; bases unmatched to any gene: 10. CDR3 bases: TGTGCCAGCAGTTTATCCCTGCCGGGACAGACTTCTAACTATGGCTACACCTTC. This gives the protein CASSLSLPGQTSNYGYTF.

This clone turned up a few times. The CDR3 nucleotides read TGTGCCAGCAGCTTAGGTTTACAATACAGGGGAGATGCTTTCTTT. This gives the protein CASSLGLQYRGDAFF. This rearrangement joins TRBV13 to TRBJ1-1; 7 nucleotides line up with TRBD1. With V trimmed by 0 bases and J by 11 bases, 12 bases remained unmatched. Looked up from germline, CDR1 is PRHDT and CDR2 is FYEKMQ (reference sequence). The CDR3 has 15 residues.

The chain employs TRBV27 and TRBJ1-1; D is possibly TRBD1 (5 bases). V dropped 3 bases and J dropped 2 bases, with 10 bases sitting between them. The CDR3 spans 14 residues. The germline V gene has CDR1 MNHEY and CDR2 SMNVEV (reference sequence). This chain's CDR3 is CASSFSGTNTEAFF. CDR3 nucleotide sequence: TGTGCCAGCAGTTTTAGCGGGACCAACACTGAAGCTTTCTTT.

The gene calls are TRBV29-1 and TRBJ2-1; 8 nucleotides align to TRBD1. The CDR3 consists of 14 residues. The trim removed 5 bases at V and 0 bases at J, leaving 3 bases unmatched. Germline V gene data show CDR1 as SQVTM and CDR2 as ANQGSEA. CDR3 in DNA: TGCAGCGTTCGACAGGGGAGCTCCTACAATGAGCAGTTCTTC. Amino acid sequence: CSVRQGSSYNEQFF.

This chain uses TRBV13 with TRBJ2-3, with 8 bases aligning to TRBD2. The germline gives CDR1 PRHDT, CDR2 FYEKMQ (reference sequence). This CDR3 region has 16 residues. V shed 4 bases, J shed 4 bases, and the junction held 10 bases outside the gene matches. The CDR3 sequence: CASSSELSGSADTQYF. The CDR3, as DNA: TGTGCCAGCAGCTCGGAACTAAGCGGGAGCGCAGATACGCAGTATTTT.

For the CDR3, the DNA is TGTGCCAGTGCGAAATTAGCGGGAGGGCCATCCGGGGAGCTGTTTTTT. Translated: CASAKLAGGPSGELFF. The chain links TRBV19 to TRBJ2-2, with 11 bases that match TRBD2. J gave up 6 bases and V 8 bases, and 11 bases lay outside the gene matches. From germline, CDR1 is LNHDA and CDR2 SQIVND (reference sequence). CDR3 length: 16 residues.

In the case of this clone: Germline and junction disagree at one end, which may indicate a read error. CDR3 sequence: CASLPGDRLNTGELFF. CDR3 sequence (DNA): TGTGCCAGCTTACCAGGGGACAGACTGAACACCGGGGAGCTGTTTTTT. V gene TRBV18 combines with J gene TRBJ2-2, with 7 bases identical to TRBD1. Germline lookup yields CDR1 KGHSH and CDR2 LQKENI. The CDR3 contains 16 residues.

This chain joins TRBV7-3 and TRBJ2-7; 7 nucleotides match TRBD1. V shed 4 bases and J 6 bases; nucleotides not matched to a gene: 9. Germline CDR1 reads SGHTA; CDR2 reads FQGTGA. CDR3 size: 14 residues. CDR3 residues: CASSSRDSPGEQYF. CDR3 nucleotides: TGTGCCAGCAGCTCTCGGGACAGCCCTGGCGAGCAGTACTTC.

This sequence joins TRBV5-4 and TRBJ2-3; TRBD1 matches at 7 bases. Germline V gene data show CDR1 as SGHNT and CDR2 as YYREEE (reference sequence). The CDR3 runs 13 residues. V lost 7 bases to trimming and J lost 5 bases; unmatched junction nucleotides: 7. CDR3 nucleotides: TGTGCCAGCGGTCGACAGGGCGGAGATACGCAGTATTTT. It codes for CASGRQGGDTQYF. Full variable domain (rest looked up from reference TRBV5-4 and TRBJ2-3): ETGVTQSPTHLIKTRGQQVTLRCSSQSGHNTVSWYQQALGQGPQFIFQYYREEENGRGNFPPRFSGLQFPNYSSELNVNALELDDSALYLCASGRQGGDTQYFGPGTRLTVL.

The V gene is TRBV27, the J gene TRBJ2-1; 7 bases match TRBD2. With V trimmed by 3 bases and J by 2 bases, 10 bases remained unmatched. The CDR3 is 17 amino acids. The germline V gene has CDR1 MNHEY and CDR2 SMNVEV (reference sequence). DNA of the CDR3: TGTGCCAGCAGTTTGTGGGTCGGCGGGAGTACCTACAATGAGCAGTTCTTC. Its translation: CASSLWVGGSTYNEQFF.

This clone came up a few times. The rearrangement uses TRBV7-2 and TRBJ1-1; D may be TRBD1 (6 bases). Germline CDR1 reads SGHTA; CDR2 reads FQGNSA. V lost 2 bases and J 3 bases, leaving 10 bases between the germline ends. The CDR3 is made up of 14 amino acids. DNA for the CDR3: TGTGCCAGCAGCTTAACGCGGACAGACACTGAAGCTTTCTTT. This translates into CASSLTRTDTEAFF. The full variable domain, its missing parts supplied by reference TRBV7-2 and TRBJ1-1, is GAGVSQSPSNKVTEKGKDVELRCDPISGHTALYWYRQSLGQGLEFLIYFQGNSAPDKSGLPSDRFSAERTGGSVSTLTIQRTQQEDSAVYLCASSLTRTDTEAFFGQGTRLTVV.